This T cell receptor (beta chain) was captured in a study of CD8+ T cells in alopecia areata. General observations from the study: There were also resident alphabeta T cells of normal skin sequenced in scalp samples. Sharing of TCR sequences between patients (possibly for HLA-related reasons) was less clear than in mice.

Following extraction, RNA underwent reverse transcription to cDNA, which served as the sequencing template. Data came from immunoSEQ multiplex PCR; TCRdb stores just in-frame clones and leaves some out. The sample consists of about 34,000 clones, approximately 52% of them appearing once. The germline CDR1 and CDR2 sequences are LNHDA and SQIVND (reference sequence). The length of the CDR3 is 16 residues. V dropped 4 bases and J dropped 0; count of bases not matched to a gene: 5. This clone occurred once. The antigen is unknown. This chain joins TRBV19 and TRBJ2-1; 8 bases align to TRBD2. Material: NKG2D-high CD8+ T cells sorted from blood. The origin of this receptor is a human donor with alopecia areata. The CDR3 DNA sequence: TGTGCCAGTAGTACTACGGGGGGGAGCTCCTACAATGAGCAGTTCTTC. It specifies CASSTTGGSSYNEQFF.